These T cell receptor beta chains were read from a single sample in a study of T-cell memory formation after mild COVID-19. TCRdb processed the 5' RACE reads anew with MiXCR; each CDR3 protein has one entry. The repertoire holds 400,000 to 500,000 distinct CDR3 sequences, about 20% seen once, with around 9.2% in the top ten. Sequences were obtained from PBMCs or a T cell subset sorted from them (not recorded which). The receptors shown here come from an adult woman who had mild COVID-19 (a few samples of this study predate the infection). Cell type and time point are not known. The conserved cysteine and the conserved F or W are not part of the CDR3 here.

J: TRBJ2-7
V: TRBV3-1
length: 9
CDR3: ASRNLYEQY

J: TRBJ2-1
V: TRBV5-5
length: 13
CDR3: ASRGTSGRAVEQF

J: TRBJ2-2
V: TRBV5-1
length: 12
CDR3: ASSLTTGPGELF

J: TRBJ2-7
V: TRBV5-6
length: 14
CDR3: ASSESGTGKYYEQY

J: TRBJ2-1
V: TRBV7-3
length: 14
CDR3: ASSSGLAGVIGEQF

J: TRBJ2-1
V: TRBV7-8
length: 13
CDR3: ASTSGRLRYNEQF

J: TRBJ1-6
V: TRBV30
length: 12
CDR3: AWSVEGTYSPLH

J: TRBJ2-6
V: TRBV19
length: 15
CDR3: ASSLRGDQSGANVLT

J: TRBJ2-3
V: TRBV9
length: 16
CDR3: ASSLPTTSGSGTDTQY

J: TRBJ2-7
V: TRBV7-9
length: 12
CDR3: ASSPVGLSYEQY

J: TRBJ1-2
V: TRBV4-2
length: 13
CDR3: ASSQDTGTNYGYT

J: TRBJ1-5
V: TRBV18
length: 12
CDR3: ASSLRESNQPQH

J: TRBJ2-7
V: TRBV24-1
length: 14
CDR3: ATSDPGGRDSYEQY

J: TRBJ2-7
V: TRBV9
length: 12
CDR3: ASSVDDSGYEQY

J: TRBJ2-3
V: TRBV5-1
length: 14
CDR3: ASSYSTSGVTDTQY

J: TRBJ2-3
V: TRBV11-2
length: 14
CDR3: ASRLRGILGTDTQY

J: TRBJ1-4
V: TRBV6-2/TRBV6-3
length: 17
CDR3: ASSYGRTGSTIGGEKLF

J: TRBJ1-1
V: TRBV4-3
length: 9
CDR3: ASSQGGRAF

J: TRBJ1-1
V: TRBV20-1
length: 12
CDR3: SAREGSKNTEAF

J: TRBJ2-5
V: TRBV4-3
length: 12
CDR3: ASSSGGCFKTQY

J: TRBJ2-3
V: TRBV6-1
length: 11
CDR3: ASRLPGGDTQY

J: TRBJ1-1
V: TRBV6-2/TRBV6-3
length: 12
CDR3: ASSLDRGRAEAF

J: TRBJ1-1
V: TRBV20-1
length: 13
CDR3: SARLPGQGAPEAF

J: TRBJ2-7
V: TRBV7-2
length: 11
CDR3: ASSSPREYEQY

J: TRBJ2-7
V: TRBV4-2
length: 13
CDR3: ASSQEWGPAYEQY